The entry below describes one TCR beta chain. These data originate in a study of neurological immune-mediated disorders. Germline V gene lookup returns CDR1 LGHNA and CDR2 YSLEER. The CDR3 runs to 14 residues. V lost 0 bases to trimming and J lost 7 bases; unmatched junction nucleotides: 4. TCRdb recomputed calls from the 5' RACE reads with MiXCR, one row per CDR3 protein. This table holds some 60,000 distinct CDR3 sequences, around 4.8% found once. This receptor was identified in a woman aged 50 to 60 with multiple sclerosis. The sequencing sample was made of PBMCs. The chain has TRBV4-3 and TRBJ2-5, with 8 bases lining up with TRBD1. This chain's CDR3 is CASSQDLQGATQYF. CDR3 coding DNA: TGCGCCAGCAGCCAAGATCTGCAGGGGGCGACCCAGTACTTC.